These 13 T cell receptor beta chains share one sample of origin, sequenced in a study of tumor T cells in aggressive B-cell lymphoma. The table came from immunoSEQ multiplex PCR; TCRdb's copy has only in-frame clones and leaves some out. The sample holds several thousand clones, about 93% seen once. Sequencing used tumor tissue. All receptors come from an adult with diffuse large B cell lymphoma.

The rearrangement joins TRBV5-1 to TRBJ2-1; TRBD2 aligns across 7 bases. In germline, CDR1 is SGHRS, CDR2 YFSETQ. Germline trimming cut 4 bases from V and 6 bases from J; bases unmatched to any gene: 7. This CDR3 spans 14 amino acids. The DNA for the CDR3 is TGCGCCAGCAGCCCGGAGGGAGGGCCCAATGAGCAGTTCTTC. It translates to CASSPEGGPNEQFF.

The rearrangement uses TRBV7-2 and TRBJ1-5, with D perhaps TRBD1 (5 bases). The CDR3 extends over 14 amino acids. Germline V gives CDR1 SGHTA, CDR2 FQGNSA. V lost 6 bases to trimming and J lost 2 bases, with 11 bases between them. The CDR3 coding sequence is TGTGCCAGCAGTTGGGGGGATGGCAATCAGCCCCAGCATTTT. Residues: CASSWGDGNQPQHF.

The V gene is TRBV29-1, the J gene TRBJ1-1, with 8 bases matching TRBD1. Germline CDR1 and CDR2: SQVTM and ANQGSEA. V was pared by 7 bases and J by 4 bases, with 8 bases of the junction left unmatched. CDR3 length: 13 residues. CDR3 region: CSAKDRESTEAFF. CDR3 DNA sequence: TGCAGCGCGAAGGACAGGGAGAGCACTGAAGCTTTCTTT.

This clone showed up just once. The chain carries TRBV6-1 and TRBJ2-7, with 9 bases lining up with TRBD1. V gave up 2 bases and J gave up 11 bases; unmatched junction bases: 19. This CDR3 has 17 amino acids. Per the germline V gene, CDR1 is MNHNS and CDR2 is SASEGT. CDR3 sequence: CASSELGRVRDRDKEYF. DNA of the CDR3: TGTGCCAGCAGTGAATTAGGGCGTGTGAGGGACAGGGATAAGGAGTACTTC.

The chain links TRBV11-2 to TRBJ2-1; TRBD2 matches at 12 bases. Trimming at V came to 6 bases and at J to 1 base, leaving 4 bases not matched to a gene. This CDR3 has 16 residues. CDR1 and CDR2 from the germline V gene are SGHAT and FQNNGV. DNA of the CDR3: TGTGCCAGCAGAAGACTAGCGGGAGCGTCCTACAATGAGCAGTTCTTC. Protein sequence: CASRRLAGASYNEQFF.

The chain combines TRBV4-2 with TRBJ1-3, with unresolved D. The length of the CDR3 is 15 residues. Trimming took 0 bases from V and 2 from J, leaving 8 bases between them. The germline V gene has CDR1 LGHNA and CDR2 YNFKEQ. The CDR3 sequence: CASSQDTLTGNTIYF. The DNA for the CDR3 is TGTGCCAGCAGCCAAGATACGCTAACTGGAAACACCATATATTTT.

The chain combines TRBV5-5 with TRBJ2-2; D is ambiguous. V lost 4 bases and J lost 0, with 7 bases in between. This CDR3 is built from 14 residues. Germline CDR1 reads SGHKS; CDR2 reads YYEKEE (reference sequence). CDR3 in amino acids: CASSADPNTGELFF. CDR3 bases: TGTGCCAGCAGCGCGGATCCGAACACCGGGGAGCTGTTTTTT.

This clone was picked up one time. The J gene is TRBJ2-1, the V gene TRBV9; 7 nucleotides agree with TRBD2. The CDR3 is made up of 16 amino acids. J gave up 2 bases and V 0 bases, and 5 bases lay outside the gene matches. Germline V CDR1 and CDR2: SGDLS, YYNGEE. CDR3 DNA: TGTGCCAGCAGCGTAGGGGCGGGAGTAGCCTACAATGAGCAGTTCTTC. Encoded protein: CASSVGAGVAYNEQFF.

V usage is TRBV7-6 and J usage is TRBJ2-3, with 8 positions matching TRBD2. Per the germline V gene, CDR1 is SGHVS and CDR2 is FNYEAQ. The CDR3 covers 20 residues. With 0 bases clipped from V and 0 bases from J, the junction kept 14 bases outside the gene matches. Here the CDR3 reads CASSLALGRGRKPSTDTQYF. The CDR3 region has the DNA TGTGCCAGCAGCTTAGCGCTGGGTCGCGGGAGGAAACCTAGCACAGATACGCAGTATTTT.

The chain combines TRBV19 with TRBJ2-5, with D perhaps matching TRBD2 (7 bases). Deletions cut 4 bases from V and 1 base from J, with 16 bases between. The germline gives CDR1 LNHDA, CDR2 SQIVND (reference sequence). CDR3 length: 16 amino acids. The CDR3 DNA reads as TGTGCCAGTAGTAATTGGGGGCCGGGGGGCCAAGAGACCCAGTACTTC. Encoded protein: CASSNWGPGGQETQYF.

CDR3 sequence: CASSDRGGAYGYTF. CDR3 in DNA: TGTGCCAGCAGTGATAGGGGGGGGGCTTATGGCTACACCTTC. This chain connects TRBV6-1 to TRBJ1-2, with D tentatively TRBD1 (6 bases). Between the trimmed V and J ends, which lost 3 bases and 5 bases, there was a span of 13 bases. This CDR3 comprises 14 residues. Germline V lookup: CDR1 MNHNS, CDR2 SASEGT.

CDR3 sequence reads: CASSYDGTADTQYF. CDR3 bases: TGTGCCAGCAGTTACGATGGGACAGCAGATACGCAGTATTTT. The rearrangement links TRBV6-5 to TRBJ2-3; 7 nucleotides align to TRBD1. The CDR3 sequence is 14 residues long. The V gene's germline CDR1 is MNHEY and CDR2 SVGAGI. The V gene end was trimmed by 2 bases and the J gene end by 4 bases; junction bases not matched to a gene: 3.

The rearrangement joins TRBV28 to TRBJ2-5; possible D gene TRBD2, 6 bases. The DNA matches TRBJ2-7 better at its end, which makes the J call doubtful. The CDR3 has 13 amino acids. Germline CDR1 is MDHEN and CDR2 is SYDVKM. The CDR3 protein is CATRGTGSYEQYF. The CDR3 nucleotides read TGTGCCACCAGAGGGACTGGCTCCTACGAGCAGTACTTC.